The next 25 T cell receptor beta chains were all read from a single sample in a study of CD8 T cells in Susac syndrome. RNA amounts of about 0.5 to 1 ug underwent reverse transcription with random hexamers. One entry per CDR3 protein, called by TCRdb with MiXCR from the immunoSEQ multiplex PCR reads. The sample shows around 180,000 distinct CDR3 sequences, 95% of them seen only once. The sample consisted of CD8+ T cells from PBMCs. The source of these receptors is a human donor with multiple sclerosis.

The genes are TRBV13 and TRBJ2-3, with 10 bases aligning to TRBD2. This CDR3 spans 16 amino acids. Germline assignment: CDR1 PRHDT and CDR2 FYEKMQ (reference sequence). V was pared by 5 bases and J by 3 bases, with 8 bases of the junction left unmatched. CDR3 loop: CASSPPGTSATDTQYF. The CDR3 nucleotides are TGTGCCAGCAGCCCCCCCGGGACTAGCGCGACAGATACGCAGTATTTT.

The rearrangement uses TRBV5-1 and TRBJ2-4, with D unclear. The germline V gene encodes CDR1 SGHRS and CDR2 YFSETQ. Trimming stripped 0 bases from V and 6 bases from J, with 10 bases between. The CDR3 runs 14 residues. The CDR3 DNA sequence: TGCGCCAGCAGCTTGGGCAGGCGCGGAAACATTCAGTACTTC. The encoded protein is CASSLGRRGNIQYF. Full variable domain (remainder filled in from reference TRBV5-1 and TRBJ2-4): KAGVTQTPRYLIKTRGQQVTLSCSPISGHRSVSWYQQTPGQGLQFLFEYFSETQRNKGNFPGRFSGRQFSNSRSEMNVSTLELGDSALYLCASSLGRRGNIQYFGAGTRLSVL.

The chain recombines TRBV12-3 or TRBV12-4 with TRBJ2-2; no reliable D call. This CDR3 has 14 amino acids. The V and J ends lost 3 bases and 2 bases respectively, with 7 bases between them. CDR3 DNA sequence: TGTGCCAGCAGTTTTGTCGGCAACACCGGGGAGCTGTTTTTT. Residues: CASSFVGNTGELFF.

The rearrangement joins TRBV29-1 to TRBJ2-5; 7 bases line up with TRBD1. The germline CDR1 and CDR2 sequences are SQVTM and ANQGSEA. V gave up 6 bases and J gave up 6 bases; unmatched junction bases: 10. This CDR3 is 13 amino acids long. The DNA of the CDR3 is TGCAGCGTAGAGGACAGGAGCCCCAAGACCCAGTACTTC. Its translation is CSVEDRSPKTQYF. Based on the CDR3 plus reference TRBV29-1 and TRBJ2-5, the full variable domain is SAVISQKPSRDICQRGTSLTIQCQVDSQVTMMFWYRQQPGQSLTLIATANQGSEATYESGFVIDKFPISRPNLTFSTLTVSNMSPEDSSIYLCSVEDRSPKTQYFGPGTRLLVL.

The chain employs TRBV15 and TRBJ2-5; TRBD1 aligns across 7 bases. CDR3 size: 15 residues. Germline CDR1 reads LNHNV; CDR2 reads YYDKDF (reference sequence). The J segment lost 2 bases and the V segment lost 5 bases, leaving 8 bases of the junction unmatched. CDR3 protein: CATSASDRVQETQYF. For the CDR3, the DNA is TGTGCCACCAGCGCGAGCGACAGGGTACAAGAGACCCAGTACTTC.

The rearrangement joins TRBV20-1 to TRBJ2-7, with 12 bases lining up with TRBD1. CDR1 and CDR2 from the germline V gene are DFQATT and SNEGSKA (reference sequence). There are 17 residues in the CDR3. The J segment lost 1 base and the V segment lost 5 bases, leaving 12 bases of the junction unmatched. The CDR3 loop is CSALGTGGDPPSYEQYF. CDR3 coding DNA: TGCAGTGCTCTCGGGACAGGGGGCGACCCACCATCCTACGAGCAGTACTTC.

The chain recombines TRBV15 with TRBJ1-5; TRBD1 is a possible D gene (6 bases). The CDR3 spans 14 residues. CDR1 is LNHNV and CDR2 is YYDKDF in the germline V gene (reference sequence). V was cut by 4 bases and J by 6 bases, with 13 bases left in between. CDR3 sequence reads: CATSTGTFLQPQHF. Here the CDR3 DNA reads TGTGCCACCAGCACCGGGACATTCCTTCAGCCCCAGCATTTT.

The V gene is TRBV27, the J gene TRBJ2-3, with D hard to call. The V gene's germline CDR1 is MNHEY and CDR2 SMNVEV (reference sequence). CDR3 length: 15 amino acids. V was pared by 4 bases and J by 2 bases, with 13 bases between. The CDR3 coding sequence is TGTGCCAGCAGTTCGGTCAAGGACCACACAGATACGCAGTATTTT. This sequence encodes CASSSVKDHTDTQYF.

The chain uses TRBV5-6 and TRBJ2-7; D is unresolved. Germline V gives CDR1 SGHDT, CDR2 YYEEEE. V dropped 1 base and J dropped 3 bases, with 14 bases sitting between them. The CDR3 extends over 15 amino acids. The CDR3 is CASSLRAKDDYEQYF. CDR3 in DNA: TGTGCCAGCAGCTTGCGGGCAAAGGACGACTACGAGCAGTACTTC.

V usage is TRBV19 and J usage is TRBJ2-1; TRBD2 might be the D (6 bases). The CDR3 spans 11 residues. V was clipped by 9 bases and J by 9 bases, with 12 bases between them. CDR1 and CDR2 (germline): LNHDA, SQIVND (reference sequence). The CDR3 DNA follows: TGTGCCAGCGGGACTCCGAGTGAGCAGTTCTTC. As protein: CASGTPSEQFF.

The rearrangement links TRBV4-1 to TRBJ2-3, with 7 bases lining up with TRBD1. The V and J ends lost 2 bases and 2 bases, in that order; junction bases with no gene match: 16. Germline-derived CDR1 and CDR2 are MGHRA and YSYEKL. The length of the CDR3 is 19 residues. The CDR3 sequence: CASSQPPISGTDITDTQYF. For the CDR3, the DNA is TGCGCCAGCAGCCAACCACCTATTTCCGGGACAGATATCACAGATACGCAGTATTTT.

The chain has TRBV29-1 and TRBJ2-7; 9 bases are a match to TRBD1. CDR1 and CDR2 from the germline V gene are SQVTM and ANQGSEA. The CDR3 is 13 amino acids. V gave up 4 bases and J gave up 1 base; unmatched junction bases: 2. The CDR3 here is CSVGTGDSYEQYF. Here the CDR3 DNA reads TGCAGCGTTGGGACAGGGGATTCCTACGAGCAGTACTTC.

On this clonotype: The junction differs from germline at one of its ends, possibly a read error. V is TRBV20-1 and J is TRBJ2-7; D uncertain. Germline V gene sequence: CDR1 DFQATT, CDR2 SNEGSKA (reference sequence). This CDR3 is built from 13 residues. The CDR3 region is CCAAPDGTYEQYF. The CDR3 DNA reads TGCTGTGCTGCCCCGGACGGAACCTACGAGCAGTACTTC.

This rearrangement joins TRBV20-1 to TRBJ1-5; 7 nucleotides match TRBD1. The germline V gene encodes CDR1 DFQATT and CDR2 SNEGSKA (reference sequence). The CDR3 is made up of 17 amino acids. Germline trimming cut 1 base from V and 3 bases from J; bases unmatched to any gene: 12. Written as DNA, the CDR3 is TGCAGTGCTAGAGTCCCCGGGACAGCCCCAAACAATCAGCCCCAGCATTTT. Its protein product is CSARVPGTAPNNQPQHF.

The chain is built from TRBV7-6 and TRBJ2-2, with 14 nucleotides matching TRBD2. The CDR3 loop spans 15 amino acids. Germline trimming cut 5 bases from V and 8 bases from J; bases unmatched to any gene: 4. The V gene's germline CDR1 is SGHVS and CDR2 FNYEAQ. The CDR3 region is CASSGTSGGSGELFF. The CDR3 DNA reads as TGTGCCAGCAGCGGGACTAGCGGGGGATCTGGGGAGCTGTTTTTT.

A few counts support this clonotype. V is TRBV11-2 and J is TRBJ2-1, with 7 bases fitting TRBD2. The CDR3 is 16 residues long. Germline values: CDR1 SGHAT, CDR2 FQNNGV. With V trimmed by 2 bases and J by 3 bases, 7 bases remained unmatched. This CDR3 reads CASSLYPGLNYNEQFF. The CDR3 nucleotides are TGTGCCAGCAGCTTATATCCGGGACTAAACTACAATGAGCAGTTCTTC.

The rearrangement links TRBV15 to TRBJ1-2; 8 nucleotides agree with TRBD1. The V segment lost 0 bases and the J segment 6 bases; nucleotides outside the gene matches: 3. In germline, CDR1 is LNHNV, CDR2 YYDKDF (reference sequence). There are 14 residues in the CDR3. CDR3 protein: CATSRDRGQDGYTF. CDR3 nucleotide sequence: TGTGCCACCAGCAGAGACAGGGGGCAGGATGGCTACACCTTC.

This chain connects TRBV5-4 to TRBJ2-7; D is unclear. The CDR3 spans 14 residues. Germline V gene data show CDR1 as SGHNT and CDR2 as YYREEE (reference sequence). V lost 4 bases and J 3 bases, leaving 14 bases between the germline ends. The CDR3 coding sequence is TGTGCCAGCAGCCCCGGTGAGCGTATCTACGAGCAGTACTTC. As protein: CASSPGERIYEQYF.

The chain recombines TRBV9 with TRBJ2-5, with D tentatively TRBD2 (5 bases). The CDR3 is 15 residues long. V dropped 0 bases and J dropped 4 bases, with 13 bases sitting between them. Germline V CDR1 and CDR2: SGDLS, YYNGEE. Written as DNA, the CDR3 is TGTGCCAGCAGCGTAGGTGGTTCTAGCCGAGAGACCCAGTACTTC. Translating gives CASSVGGSSRETQYF.

The chain has TRBV4-1 and TRBJ2-2, with D uncertain. The CDR3 contains 13 residues. CDR1 MGHRA and CDR2 YSYEKL come from the germline V gene. V lost 3 bases, J lost 7 bases, and 9 bases lay in between. As DNA, the CDR3 is TGCGCCAGCAGCCACGCCGTTAGCGGGGAGCTGTTTTTT. This gives the protein CASSHAVSGELFF.

V is TRBV14 and J is TRBJ2-4; D is unresolved. This CDR3 comprises 14 residues. Between the trimmed V and J ends, which lost 4 bases and 5 bases, there was a span of 12 bases. Germline CDR1 and CDR2: SGHDN and FVKESK. CDR3 residues: CASSPYGWQNIQYF. In DNA, the CDR3 is TGTGCCAGCAGCCCCTACGGATGGCAAAACATTCAGTACTTC.

The chain couples TRBV12-3 or TRBV12-4 to TRBJ2-7; 9 nucleotides agree with TRBD1. J was trimmed by 5 bases and V by 3 bases; bases with no gene match: 11. The CDR3 length is 16 residues. This chain's CDR3 is CASSFLPGTGSHEQYF. The CDR3 coding sequence is TGTGCCAGCAGTTTCTTACCCGGGACAGGGTCCCACGAGCAGTACTTC.

The CDR3 loop is CASSLAQKDEQYF. The CDR3 nucleotides are TGTGCCAGCAGCTTAGCACAGAAGGACGAGCAGTACTTC. The chain combines TRBV7-9 with TRBJ2-7; unclear D gene. This CDR3 region has 13 residues. Trimming took off 0 bases at V and 5 bases at J, with 8 bases between the two ends. Germline V lookup: CDR1 SEHNR, CDR2 FQNEAQ (reference sequence).

The V and J genes are TRBV29-1 and TRBJ2-1; TRBD2 matches 10 bases. The CDR3 spans 15 residues. The V gene's germline CDR1 is SQVTM and CDR2 ANQGSEA. V trimming: 7 bases; J trimming: 7 bases; junction bases outside the gene matches: 13. CDR3: CSGVWTSGWPNEQFF. The CDR3 nucleotides read TGCAGCGGTGTATGGACTAGCGGTTGGCCAAATGAGCAGTTCTTC.

CDR3 nucleotide sequence: TGTGCCTGGACGACAGTCCGGGAGGCTTTCTTT. It is translated as CAWTTVREAFF. The rearrangement joins TRBV30 to TRBJ1-1; D may be TRBD1 (5 bases). Germline CDR1 GTSNPN, CDR2 SVGIG (reference sequence). V shed 4 bases and J shed 11 bases, with 14 bases lying between them. The CDR3 is 11 residues long.